This T cell receptor (beta chain) stems from a study of radiotherapy plus CTLA-4 blockade in lung cancer. Findings of the study overall: Radiotherapy plus ipilimumab was followed by expansion in blood of tumor-derived TCR clones. With interferon-beta, early dynamics of blood T cell clones were reported to best predict response.

Comment on this clone: The target antigen is unknown.

Trimming removed 4 bases at V and 2 bases at J, with 27 bases between. The CDR3 is made up of 19 amino acids. Per germline, CDR1 MNHEY and CDR2 SMNVEV (reference sequence). With ipilimumab providing CTLA-4 blockade, focal radiation was administered to patients who had chemo-refractory metastatic non-small-cell lung cancer. The method was immunoSEQ multiplex PCR; TCRdb's version includes in-frame clones alone and lacks a portion of them. The data show some 98,000 clones, 75% to 90% seen once. Material: peripheral blood, obtained from a patient treated with radiotherapy plus ipilimumab. The receptor's source is a human donor with non-small cell lung cancer who had a partial response to radiotherapy plus ipilimumab. The rearrangement joins TRBV27 to TRBJ2-7, with TRBD2 as a possible D gene (5 bases). The CDR3 sequence is CASSWRGSARAGYPYEQYF. The DNA of the CDR3 is TGTGCCAGCAGTTGGAGAGGGTCGGCTAGGGCAGGTTATCCCTACGAGCAGTACTTC.